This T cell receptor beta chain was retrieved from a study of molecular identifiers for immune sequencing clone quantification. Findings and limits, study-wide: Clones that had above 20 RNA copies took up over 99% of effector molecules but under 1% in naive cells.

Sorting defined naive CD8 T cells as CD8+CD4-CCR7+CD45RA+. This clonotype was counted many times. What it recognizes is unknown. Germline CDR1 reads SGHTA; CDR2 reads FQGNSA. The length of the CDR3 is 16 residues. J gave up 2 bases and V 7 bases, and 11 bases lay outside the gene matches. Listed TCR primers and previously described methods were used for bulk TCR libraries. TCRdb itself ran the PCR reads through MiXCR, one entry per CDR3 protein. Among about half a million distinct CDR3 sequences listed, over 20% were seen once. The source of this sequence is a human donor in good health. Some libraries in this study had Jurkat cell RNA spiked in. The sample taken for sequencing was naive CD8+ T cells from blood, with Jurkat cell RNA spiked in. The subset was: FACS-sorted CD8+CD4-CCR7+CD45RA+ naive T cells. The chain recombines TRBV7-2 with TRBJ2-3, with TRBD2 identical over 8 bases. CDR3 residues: CASTEGAGGLTDTQYF. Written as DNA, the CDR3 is TGTGCCAGCACCGAAGGGGCGGGGGGTCTCACAGATACGCAGTATTTT.